This TCR beta chain was recorded in a study of beta chain features in type 1 diabetes listed by TCRdb under 2018. About the study as a whole: Mean age, gender distribution, total cell number and subset yield were not different between patients and healthy donors. A total of roughly 100 million sorted cells were examined across all samples, and the number of cells per subset was strongly correlated with RNA yield. The study compared TCRB repertoires of sorted circulating CD4+ T cell subsets between recently diagnosed type 1 diabetes patients and matched healthy donors. Whereas all 30 or so donors provided naive and central memory subsets, regulatory and stem cell-like memory subsets were isolated from just 8 patients and roughly eight healthy donors.

Note on this clone: It has no known antigen specificity. An end of the junction does not agree with germline; a read error may underlie this.

What the research found in general, with its limitations: Naive, central memory and regulatory TCRB repertoires appeared more similar among patients than among healthy donors. In all four CD4+ subsets, TCRB CDR3 length was moderately but significantly shorter in type 1 diabetes patients. Because small numbers of individuals were included in the HLA sub-analyses, any influence of HLA type on TCRB rearrangement was left unresolved. At VDJ recombination sites, type 1 diabetes patients had fewer insertions and more deleted nucleotides, which implies abnormalities in thymic rearrangement. Because cDNA rather than genomic DNA was sequenced, highly expressing activated cells could have been over-represented, although no difference in activation and CD3 levels was found between groups. PCR may preferentially amplify shorter templates, but because patient and control samples were amplified and corrected together, any resulting skew would affect both groups equally.

The High Capacity cDNA Reverse Transcription Kit was used to reverse transcribe all of the isolated RNA, meaning that expressed TCRB transcripts were what got sequenced. Naive, central memory and regulatory T cell samples underwent deep immunoSEQ sequencing, averaging approximately 3.5 million total reads per sample. After sorted cells were lysed in RLT buffer, RNA was extracted with DNase-treated RNeasy Micro or Mini kits, with the choice depending on cell number. To prevent cross-contamination, every cell subset was processed on its own, while patient and healthy donor samples were processed together. Using the immunoSEQ multiplex PCR, TCRB sequences were amplified from cDNA into 87-bp fragments spanning the CDR3 region. Amplicons were sequenced on the Illumina HiSeq platform. Under the source paper's analysis protocol: Synthetic template baselines were used to correct PCR bias computationally, reads within Hamming distance 2 were collapsed, and singletons that could not be merged were discarded. By aligning reads against IMGT, V, D and J genes, CDR3 length, and insertions or deletions at six rearrangement sites were assigned. Clonotype counts were normalized to sorted cell number within each subset before computing true diversity and Gini coefficients with the tcR R package. The overlap coefficient, calculated on TCRB nucleotide sequences, was used to measure repertoire sharing. The source is immuneACCESS, and TCRdb retained only in-frame sequences with V and J called. Part of the clones is not carried over; for the studies checked, unresolved V genes explain less than half of this, and the remainder is unexplained. Clonal size and the V and J genes are those of that table, whereas D and trimming came from the DNA. The sample records 150,000 to 200,000 clones, 6.5% to 10% of which are singletons. The top ten clones comprise over 0.45% of the sample.

A single peripheral blood draw of around 120 mL on average was collected from each donor into heparinised tubes. Naive, central memory, regulatory and stem cell-like memory CD4+ T cells were sorted on a BD FACSAria II using a panel including CD45RO, CCR7, CD25, CD127, CD95 and CD27. A purity above 98% was achieved for all sorted populations. Right away, PBMCs were isolated by Lymphoprep density gradient centrifugation and were stained directly, with no culture step. So that batch effects would be minimized, each experiment stained and sorted samples in pairs, pairing one healthy donor with one patient. The germline V gene (reference sequence) specifies SEHNR as CDR1 and FQNEAQ as CDR2. Measured from the cysteine to the phenylalanine, the CDR3 is 12 residues long. Only the CDR3 portion is preserved as DNA: 36 bases, with reading frame beginning at the first base.

Sequenced input: central memory CD4+ T cells from blood. The origin of this receptor is a young woman with type 1 diabetes. The rearranged chain carries TRBV7-9 and TRBJ1-2; a tentative D call is TRBD1 (6 bases match). The DNA sequence reads TGTGCCAGCAGCTTAAGATGGGAAAAGGGGGACTTC. Translated, this gives CASSLRWEKGDF.